This T cell receptor beta chain was captured by sequencing in a study of blood T cells in healthy people across ages. The study, taken as a whole, reports: Per-million-T-cell TCR beta diversity fell roughly linearly with age.

The CDR3 extends over 17 amino acids. Germline lookup yields CDR1 SGHRS and CDR2 YFSETQ. V was clipped by 4 bases and J by 15 bases; unmatched bases: 22. On this clonotype: What it binds is not known.

Alongside a J-beta primer mix, a sample-barcoded 5' primer served in a second PCR lasting about 7 to 11 cycles. TCRdb independently ran MiXCR on the 5' RACE reads; one entry per CDR3 protein. Of roughly 800,000 distinct CDR3 sequences listed, approximately 25% are singletons. These data also featured in a second study, about T cells of mothers and their children.

This receptor was identified in a boy younger than 18 in good health. V and J are TRBV5-1 and TRBJ2-1; 10 bases map to TRBD2. The sample was blood. The CDR3 coding sequence is TGCGCCAGCAGCCGAGCGTGGACTAGCGGTGTTCCCTCCTCCTGGTTCTTC. Residues: CASSRAWTSGVPSSWFF.